This section outlines one TCR beta chain sequence together with its context. Its antigen is undetermined. The CDR3 is made up of 13 amino acids. In germline, CDR1 is MNHNS, CDR2 SASEGT. This specimen comes from a study of T cells expressing NK-cell markers. Whole-study context: Sorted CD3+CD56+NKG2C+, CD3+CD56+NKG2C- and CD3+CD56-NKG2C+ T-cell subsets were beta-chain profiled. Study outcomes and limitations: HCMV specificity of expanded NKG2C+ T cell clones remained unclear. The CD3+CD56-NKG2C+ fraction of a handful of donors was also led by these clonotypes.

TCR beta cDNA was made by 5'RACE template switching with UMIs. Using the 5' RACE reads, TCRdb records one entry per CDR3 protein without DNA. The record lists a few hundred thousand distinct CDR3 sequences, of which the ten most abundant hold 5.2%. The J gene is TRBJ1-4, the V gene TRBV6-1; the D gene TCRdb calls, TRBD1, cannot be checked with no DNA. The clonotype originates from a man between 18 and 69 years old in good health. Source material: blood T cells: a sorted CD56 or NKG2C T cell subset, CD4+ or CD8+ T cells, or bulk PBMC T cells (not recorded which). CDR3 loop: CASNRADREKLFF.